The 3 T cell receptor beta chains in this list originate from one sample, sequenced in a study of CD8+ T cells in alopecia areata. Investigators isolated RNA and reverse transcribed it into cDNA to act as the sequencing template. Sequencing was performed with immunoSEQ multiplex PCR; in TCRdb, only in-frame clones are kept and a portion is missing. The sample lists approximately 150,000 clones; more than 40% were seen once. The material sequenced was CD4+ T cells sorted from blood. These receptors were collected from a human donor with alopecia areata.

The chain couples TRBV29-1 to TRBJ1-4; 7 nucleotides agree with TRBD1. Trimming removed 4 bases from V and 0 bases from J; junction bases left unmatched: 5. CDR3 length: 15 residues. CDR1 SQVTM and CDR2 ANQGSEA come from the germline V gene. For the CDR3, the DNA is TGCAGCGTTGTGGGACAGCTCGCAACTAATGAAAAACTGTTTTTT. This gives the protein CSVVGQLATNEKLFF.

This clone has only one observation. The chain is built from TRBV29-1 and TRBJ1-1, with D possibly being TRBD1 (6 bases). V gave up 7 bases and J gave up 8 bases, with 14 bases separating them. Germline loops: CDR1 SQVTM, CDR2 ANQGSEA. The CDR3 is made up of 11 amino acids. DNA of the CDR3: TGCAGCGCTGGGACATCCTTCGAAGCTTTCTTT. Protein product: CSAGTSFEAFF.

In this sample, this clone turned up a few times. The rearrangement joins TRBV7-9 to TRBJ1-4; D gene ambiguous. CDR1 SEHNR and CDR2 FQNEAQ come from the germline V gene (reference sequence). This CDR3 contains 14 residues. The CDR3, as DNA: TGTGCTGTCATCGGGGAAACGAGTAATGAAAAACTGTTTTTT. Translated, it gives CAVIGETSNEKLFF. The whole variable domain, filled in from reference TRBV7-9 and TRBJ1-4, reads DTGVSQNPRHKITKRGQNVTFRCDPISEHNRLYWYRQTLGQGPEFLTYFQNEAQLEKSRLLSDRFSAERPKGSFSTLEIQRTEQGDSAMYLCAVIGETSNEKLFFGSGTQLSVL.